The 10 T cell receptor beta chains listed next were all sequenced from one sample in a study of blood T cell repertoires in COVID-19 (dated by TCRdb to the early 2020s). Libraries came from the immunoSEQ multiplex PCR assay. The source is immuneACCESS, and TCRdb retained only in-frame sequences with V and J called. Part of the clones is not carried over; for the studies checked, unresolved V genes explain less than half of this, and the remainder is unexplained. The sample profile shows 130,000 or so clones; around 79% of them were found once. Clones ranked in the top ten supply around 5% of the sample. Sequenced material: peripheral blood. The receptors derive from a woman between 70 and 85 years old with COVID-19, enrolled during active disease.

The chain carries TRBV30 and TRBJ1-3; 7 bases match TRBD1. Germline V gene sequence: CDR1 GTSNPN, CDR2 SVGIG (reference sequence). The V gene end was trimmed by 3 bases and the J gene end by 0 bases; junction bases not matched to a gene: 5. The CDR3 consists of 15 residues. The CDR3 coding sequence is TGTGCCTGGAGCTATGGGACAGACTCTGGAAACACCATATATTTT. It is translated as CAWSYGTDSGNTIYF.

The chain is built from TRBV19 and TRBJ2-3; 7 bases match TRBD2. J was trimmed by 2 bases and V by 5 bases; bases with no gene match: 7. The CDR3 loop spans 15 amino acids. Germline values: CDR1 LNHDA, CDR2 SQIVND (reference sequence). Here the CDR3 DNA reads TGTGCCAGTAGTGCAACTAGCGACTTCACAGATACGCAGTATTTT. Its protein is CASSATSDFTDTQYF.

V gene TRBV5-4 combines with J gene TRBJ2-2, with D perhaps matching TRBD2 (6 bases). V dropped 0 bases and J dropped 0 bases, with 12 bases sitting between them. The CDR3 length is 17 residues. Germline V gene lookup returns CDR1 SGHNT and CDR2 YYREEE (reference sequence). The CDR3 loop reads CASSLVGGAPNTGELFF. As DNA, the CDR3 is TGTGCCAGCAGCTTGGTTGGCGGGGCCCCGAACACCGGGGAGCTGTTTTTT.

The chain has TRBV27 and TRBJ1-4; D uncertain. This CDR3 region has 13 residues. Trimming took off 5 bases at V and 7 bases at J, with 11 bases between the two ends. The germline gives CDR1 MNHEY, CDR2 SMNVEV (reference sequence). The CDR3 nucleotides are TGTGCCAGCAGTCCTCCTGCGGTTGAAAAACTGTTTTTT. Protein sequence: CASSPPAVEKLFF.

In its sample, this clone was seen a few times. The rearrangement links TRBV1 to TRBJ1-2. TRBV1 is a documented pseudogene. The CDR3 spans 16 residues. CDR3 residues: CTSSLSWEGMGYGYTF. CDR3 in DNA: TGCACCAGCAGCCTATCTTGGGAGGGGATGGGCTATGGCTACACCTTC.

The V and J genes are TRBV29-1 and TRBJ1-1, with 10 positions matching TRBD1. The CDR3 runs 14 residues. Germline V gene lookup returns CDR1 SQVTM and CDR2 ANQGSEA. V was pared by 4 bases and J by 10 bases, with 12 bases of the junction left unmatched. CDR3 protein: CSVGAPDGTGVAFF. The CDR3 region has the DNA TGCAGCGTTGGCGCCCCGGATGGGACAGGGGTAGCTTTCTTT.

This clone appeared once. The CDR3 DNA sequence: TGCGCCAGCAGCCAAGGCCCGGGAGGGGGTGGTCAGCCCCAGCATTTT. It codes for CASSQGPGGGGQPQHF. This chain uses TRBV4-3 with TRBJ1-5; a possible D gene is TRBD1 (6 bases). V lost 1 base and J 6 bases, leaving 16 bases between the germline ends. The CDR3 runs 16 residues. Germline lookup yields CDR1 LGHNA and CDR2 YSLEER.

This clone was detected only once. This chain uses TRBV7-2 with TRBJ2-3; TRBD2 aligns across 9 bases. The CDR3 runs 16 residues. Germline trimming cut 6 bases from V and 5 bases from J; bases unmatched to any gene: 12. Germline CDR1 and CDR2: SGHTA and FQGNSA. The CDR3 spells CASRFRGTSHLDTQYF. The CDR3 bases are TGTGCCAGCAGATTCCGTGGGACTAGCCACCTAGATACGCAGTATTTT.

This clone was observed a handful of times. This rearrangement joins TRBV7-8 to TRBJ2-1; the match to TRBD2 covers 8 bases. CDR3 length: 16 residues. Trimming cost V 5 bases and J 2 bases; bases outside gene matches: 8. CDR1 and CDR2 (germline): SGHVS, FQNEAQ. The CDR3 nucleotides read TGTGCCAGCAGCCAAGGCTTAGCGGGGCCCTACAATGAGCAGTTCTTC. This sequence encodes CASSQGLAGPYNEQFF.

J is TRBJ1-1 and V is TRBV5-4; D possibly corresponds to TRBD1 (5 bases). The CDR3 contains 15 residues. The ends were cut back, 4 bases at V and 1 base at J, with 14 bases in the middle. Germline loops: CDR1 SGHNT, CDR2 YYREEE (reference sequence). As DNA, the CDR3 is TGTGCCAGCAGCCCCGCGGGGGGGACGAACACTGAAGCTTTCTTT. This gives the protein CASSPAGGTNTEAFF.